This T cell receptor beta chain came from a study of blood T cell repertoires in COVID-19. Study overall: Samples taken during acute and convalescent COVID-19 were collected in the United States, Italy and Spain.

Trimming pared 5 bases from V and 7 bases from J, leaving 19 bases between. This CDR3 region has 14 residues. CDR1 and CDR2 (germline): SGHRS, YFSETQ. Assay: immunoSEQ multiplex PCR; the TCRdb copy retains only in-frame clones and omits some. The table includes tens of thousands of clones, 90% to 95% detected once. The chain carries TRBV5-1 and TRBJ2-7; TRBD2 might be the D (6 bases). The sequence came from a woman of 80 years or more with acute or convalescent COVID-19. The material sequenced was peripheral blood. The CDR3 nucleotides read TGCGCCAGCAGTTCCGGGACTGGGTTGGATGAGCAGTACTTC. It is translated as CASSSGTGLDEQYF.